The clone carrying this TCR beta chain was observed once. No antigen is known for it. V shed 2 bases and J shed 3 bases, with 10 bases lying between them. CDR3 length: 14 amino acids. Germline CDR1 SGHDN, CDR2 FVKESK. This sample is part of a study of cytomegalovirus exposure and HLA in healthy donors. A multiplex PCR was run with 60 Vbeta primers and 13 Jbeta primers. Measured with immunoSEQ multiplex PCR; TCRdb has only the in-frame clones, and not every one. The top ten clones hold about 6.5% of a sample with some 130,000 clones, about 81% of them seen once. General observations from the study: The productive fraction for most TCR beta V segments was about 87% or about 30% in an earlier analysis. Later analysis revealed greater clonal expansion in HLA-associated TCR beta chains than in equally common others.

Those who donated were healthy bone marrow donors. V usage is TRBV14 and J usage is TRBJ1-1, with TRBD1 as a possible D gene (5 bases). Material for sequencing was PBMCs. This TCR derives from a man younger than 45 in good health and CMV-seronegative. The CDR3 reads CASSQQGKDTEAFF. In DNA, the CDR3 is TGTGCCAGCAGCCAACAGGGAAAAGACACTGAAGCTTTCTTT.